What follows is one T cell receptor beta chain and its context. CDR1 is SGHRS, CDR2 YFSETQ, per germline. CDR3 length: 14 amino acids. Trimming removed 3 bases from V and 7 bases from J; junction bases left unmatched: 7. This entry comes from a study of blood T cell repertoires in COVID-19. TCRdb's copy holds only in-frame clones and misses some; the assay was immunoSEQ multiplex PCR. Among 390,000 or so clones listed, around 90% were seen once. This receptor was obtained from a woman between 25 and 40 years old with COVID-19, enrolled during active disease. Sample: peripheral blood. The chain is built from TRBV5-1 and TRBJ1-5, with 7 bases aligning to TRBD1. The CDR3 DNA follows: TGCGCCAGCAGCTCGACAGGGAGAGGGCAGCCCCAGCATTTT. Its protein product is CASSSTGRGQPQHF.